Listed here are 22 T cell receptor beta chains from one sample, sequenced in a study of blood T cell repertoires in COVID-19. Generated by immunoSEQ multiplex PCR, the TCRdb table keeps only in-frame clones and is missing some. The table shows some 65,000 clones, with about 90% occurring only once. The sequencing input was peripheral blood. These receptors were taken from a middle-aged man with COVID-19, enrolled during active disease.

V and J are TRBV5-1 and TRBJ1-1, with D maybe TRBD1 (6 bases). This CDR3 is 13 amino acids long. V lost 0 bases and J 5 bases, leaving 8 bases between the germline ends. CDR1 and CDR2 from the germline V gene are SGHRS and YFSETQ. In DNA, the CDR3 is TGCGCCAGCAGCTTGGCAGGGGAAACTGAAGCTTTCTTT. It encodes CASSLAGETEAFF.

The chain uses TRBV19 and TRBJ1-2; 7 bases line up with TRBD1. Unmatched junction bases numbered 2, after V lost 4 bases and J lost 6 bases. CDR1 LNHDA and CDR2 SQIVND come from the germline V gene (reference sequence). CDR3 length: 12 amino acids. The CDR3: CASSRQGDGYTF. CDR3 in DNA: TGTGCCAGTAGTAGACAGGGCGATGGCTACACCTTC.

This chain joins TRBV7-2 and TRBJ2-7, with D possibly matching TRBD2 (6 bases). Germline V gene lookup returns CDR1 SGHTA and CDR2 FQGNSA. This CDR3 contains 14 residues. Trimming removed 5 bases from V and 3 bases from J, with 14 bases in between. CDR3 sequence reads: CASSSPGLNYEQYF. CDR3 nucleotides: TGTGCCAGCAGCAGCCCGGGACTCAACTACGAGCAGTACTTC.

The count of this clone is one. This chain links TRBV18 with TRBJ1-1; the match to TRBD1 covers 8 bases. Germline CDR1 KGHSH, CDR2 LQKENI. Trimming at V came to 1 base and at J to 5 bases, leaving 6 bases not matched to a gene. The CDR3 covers 15 residues. The CDR3 region is CASSPLQGAGTEAFF. DNA for the CDR3: TGTGCCAGCTCACCACTCCAGGGGGCAGGAACTGAAGCTTTCTTT.

The J gene is TRBJ1-1, the V gene TRBV15; D call uncertain. Germline V CDR1 and CDR2: LNHNV, YYDKDF (reference sequence). This CDR3 is built from 13 residues. Trimming removed 6 bases at V and 5 bases at J, with 13 bases between. CDR3 protein: CATSFESGTEAFF. In nucleotides, the CDR3 is TGTGCCACCAGTTTTGAATCGGGGACTGAAGCTTTCTTT.

The chain joins TRBV29-1 to TRBJ2-7; D is ambiguous. The CDR3 extends over 12 amino acids. Germline loops: CDR1 SQVTM, CDR2 ANQGSEA. Trimming took 4 bases from V and 6 from J, leaving 13 bases between them. The CDR3 nucleotides read TGCAGCGTTGCCCGGCAGGCTGGCGAGCAGTACTTC. Protein product: CSVARQAGEQYF.

Points on this clone: The identical CDR3 is also encoded by other nucleotide sequences in the sample. The chain employs TRBV6-5 and TRBJ2-3, with D maybe TRBD1 (6 bases). V was pared by 7 bases and J by 2 bases, with 7 bases between. The CDR3 sequence is 12 residues long. Looked up from germline, CDR1 is MNHEY and CDR2 is SVGAGI. The CDR3 DNA reads as TGTGCCAGCACAGGGGACACAGATACGCAGTATTTT. Translation: CASTGDTDTQYF.

About this clone: One end of the junction is discordant with germline, which a read error may explain. This rearrangement joins TRBV5-4 to TRBJ2-3; D may be TRBD2 (8 bases). This CDR3 is 19 amino acids long. Germline V CDR1 and CDR2: SGHNT, YYREEE (reference sequence). As DNA, the CDR3 is TGCGCCAGCAGCCCGGGGGGGGGAAGGGGGCCCGCACCCACAGATACGCAGTATTTT. Amino acid sequence: CASSPGGGRGPAPTDTQYF.

This rearrangement joins TRBV6-5 to TRBJ1-2; maybe TRBD1 (5 bases). The CDR3 is made up of 13 amino acids. V was pared by 6 bases and J by 5 bases, with 13 bases between. CDR1 MNHEY and CDR2 SVGAGI come from the germline V gene. DNA for the CDR3: TGTGCCAGCAGCCGCGAGGGACTTTATGGCTACACCTTC. It codes for CASSREGLYGYTF.

V usage is TRBV2 and J usage is TRBJ2-3, with TRBD2 identical over 8 bases. The CDR3 has 16 residues. The V and J ends lost 9 bases and 3 bases, in that order; junction bases with no gene match: 14. From germline, CDR1 is SNHLY and CDR2 FYNNEI. The CDR3 loop reads CASLGTSANPTDTQYF. The CDR3 region has the DNA TGTGCCAGTCTTGGGACTAGTGCGAACCCGACAGATACGCAGTATTTT.

The chain employs TRBV29-1 and TRBJ1-1, with D perhaps matching TRBD1 (5 bases). Germline CDR1 is SQVTM and CDR2 is ANQGSEA. V was clipped by 6 bases and J by 5 bases, with 16 bases between them. This CDR3 spans 13 amino acids. CDR3 residues: CSVSWQGFTEAFF. The CDR3 DNA sequence: TGCAGCGTCTCCTGGCAGGGATTTACTGAAGCTTTCTTT. Full variable domain (rest looked up from reference TRBV29-1 and TRBJ1-1): SAVISQKPSRDICQRGTSLTIQCQVDSQVTMMFWYRQQPGQSLTLIATANQGSEATYESGFVIDKFPISRPNLTFSTLTVSNMSPEDSSIYLCSVSWQGFTEAFFGQGTRLTVV.

The chain combines TRBV10-3 with TRBJ2-5; 9 nucleotides agree with TRBD2. The germline V gene encodes CDR1 ENHRY and CDR2 SYGVKD. The CDR3 sequence is 15 residues long. V lost 3 bases and J lost 5; bases outside the gene matches: 7. The CDR3 region is CAISEGRGGLETQYF. The DNA of the CDR3 is TGTGCCATCAGTGAAGGGCGGGGGGGCCTGGAGACCCAGTACTTC.

A few counts support this clone. The V call is TRBV30, the J call TRBJ1-1, with 9 bases aligning to TRBD1. Germline lookup yields CDR1 GTSNPN and CDR2 SVGIG (reference sequence). V gave up 5 bases and J gave up 5 bases; unmatched junction bases: 6. The CDR3 has 13 amino acids. The CDR3 here is CAWSGTGRTEAFF. As DNA, the CDR3 is TGTGCCTGGTCCGGGACAGGGAGGACTGAAGCTTTCTTT.

The V call is TRBV6-5, the J call TRBJ2-5; TRBD2 might be the D (6 bases). CDR1 MNHEY and CDR2 SVGAGI come from the germline V gene. Trimming took 6 bases from V and 5 from J, leaving 13 bases between them. The CDR3 is 13 amino acids. Written as DNA, the CDR3 is TGTGCCAGCAGATCTAGCGTGGGTGAGACCCAGTACTTC. This encodes CASRSSVGETQYF.

The J gene is TRBJ1-1, the V gene TRBV18; D is possibly TRBD1 (5 bases). This CDR3 region has 15 residues. V dropped 3 bases and J dropped 5 bases, with 16 bases sitting between them. Germline assignment: CDR1 KGHSH and CDR2 LQKENI. Written as DNA, the CDR3 is TGTGCCAGCTCACCTGAGGAGGGGTCGGTAACTGAAGCTTTCTTT. Amino acids: CASSPEEGSVTEAFF. The full variable domain, completed using reference TRBV18 and TRBJ1-1, is NAGVMQNPRHLVRRRGQEARLRCSPMKGHSHVYWYRQLPEEGLKFMVYLQKENIIDESGMPKERFSAEFPKEGPSILRIQQVVRGDSAAYFCASSPEEGSVTEAFFGQGTRLTVV.

The V and J genes are TRBV28 and TRBJ1-2; 9 bases line up with TRBD1. The V segment lost 7 bases and the J segment 12 bases; nucleotides outside the gene matches: 12. The CDR3 loop spans 13 amino acids. Germline assignment: CDR1 MDHEN and CDR2 SYDVKM. CDR3 DNA sequence: TGTGCCAGCACCCACAGGGGGCAGCGGGGGCACACCTTC. Amino acids: CASTHRGQRGHTF.

The genes are TRBV5-1 and TRBJ1-2, with TRBD1 as a possible D gene (5 bases). Trimming removed 2 bases at V and 6 bases at J, with 17 bases between. The CDR3 is made up of 15 amino acids. Germline loops: CDR1 SGHRS, CDR2 YFSETQ. The CDR3: CASSLRRQSPDGYTF. The CDR3 coding sequence is TGCGCCAGCAGCTTACGACGACAGAGCCCTGATGGCTACACCTTC.

The chain joins TRBV5-1 to TRBJ1-2, with TRBD1 identical over 11 bases. The ends lost 1 base at V and 0 bases at J; junction bases unmatched: 5. This CDR3 is built from 17 residues. CDR1 and CDR2 from the germline V gene are SGHRS and YFSETQ. In DNA, the CDR3 is TGCGCCAGCAGCTTGAAGGGACAGGGGGATTCTAACTATGGCTACACCTTC. It specifies CASSLKGQGDSNYGYTF.

V gene TRBV24-1 combines with J gene TRBJ1-5; TRBD1 matches 8 bases. From germline, CDR1 is KGHDR and CDR2 SFDVKD. The CDR3 covers 16 residues. V was clipped by 4 bases and J by 2 bases; unmatched bases: 6. In nucleotides, the CDR3 is TGTGCCACCAGTGAGTCCGGGACAGGCGGCAATCAGCCCCAGCATTTT. Its translation: CATSESGTGGNQPQHF.

The V call is TRBV3-1 (or the pseudogene TRBV3-2), the J call TRBJ1-6; D unresolved. Germline V CDR1 and CDR2: LGHDT, YNNKEL (reference sequence). CDR3 size: 14 residues. The V end was cut by 0 bases, the J end by 10 bases, with 10 bases between. CDR3 loop: CASSQERLDSPLHF. The CDR3 region has the DNA TGTGCCAGCAGCCAAGAGCGGCTTGACTCACCCCTCCACTTT.

This clone has just one count. The rearrangement uses TRBV12-3 or TRBV12-4 and TRBJ1-5; the D gene is possibly TRBD1 (6 bases). This CDR3 has 11 amino acids. The V end was cut by 2 bases, the J end by 15 bases, with 11 bases between. In DNA form, the CDR3 reads TGTGCCAGCAGTTTAAGGGGACATCGGCATTTT. As protein: CASSLRGHRHF.

This clone was seen a single time. This rearrangement joins TRBV11-1 to TRBJ2-3; 9 nucleotides agree with TRBD2. Germline assignment: CDR1 SGHAT and CDR2 FQDESV (reference sequence). Unmatched junction bases numbered 10, after V lost 6 bases and J lost 3 bases. The CDR3 runs to 16 residues. In nucleotides, the CDR3 is TGTGCCAGCAGTCCCGCCGCGGGGGGGACAACAGATACGCAGTATTTT. This codes for CASSPAAGGTTDTQYF.